This TCR beta chain was identified in a study of blood T cell repertoires in COVID-19. Unmatched junction bases numbered 8, after V lost 0 bases and J lost 6 bases. Germline loops: CDR1 MNHNS, CDR2 SASEGT. CDR3 size: 16 residues. Methods used by the authors: Reference gene primer amplification yielded estimated nucleated cell counts. Profiled with immunoSEQ multiplex PCR; TCRdb holds only in-frame clones, not every one. From that table come the V and J calls and clone size; the DNA was used to work out D and trimming. The table includes about 230,000 clones, more than 75% detected once. The sample comprised peripheral blood. This TCR derives from a man in his fifties with COVID-19, enrolled during active disease. This chain connects TRBV6-1 to TRBJ2-7, with TRBD1 identical over 10 bases. The CDR3 DNA sequence: TGTGCCAGCAGTGAAGCGTTAGGGGACAGGGGTCCCGAGCAGTACTTC. The encoded protein is CASSEALGDRGPEQYF.